The 30 T cell receptor beta chains below come from one sample, sequenced in a study of technical replicates of blood from a few donors. Assay used: immunoSEQ multiplex PCR; TCRdb lists only in-frame clones, some missing. The sample shows about 53,000 clones, more than 70% of them seen only once. The sample consisted of PBMCs. The receptors derive from a human donor in good health. Some clones in this sample may be carry-over from other donors' samples.

The chain carries TRBV5-4 and TRBJ1-2, with 10 bases aligning to TRBD1. The junction had 9 bases not matched to a gene; V was cut back by 4 bases and J by 3 bases. CDR1 is SGHNT and CDR2 is YYREEE in the germline V gene (reference sequence). This CDR3 has 16 amino acids. CDR3 sequence: CASSRPGQGLYYGYTF. Written as DNA, the CDR3 is TGTGCCAGCAGCAGACCGGGACAGGGGTTATACTATGGCTACACCTTC.

V and J are TRBV7-9 and TRBJ1-2; 8 positions match TRBD1. The CDR3 is 15 amino acids. V trimming: 6 bases; J trimming: 2 bases; junction bases outside the gene matches: 8. The germline V gene has CDR1 SEHNR and CDR2 FQNEAQ (reference sequence). The CDR3 coding sequence is TGTGCCAGCAGTTTACGACAGGGGATCAACTATGGCTACACCTTC. Its protein is CASSLRQGINYGYTF.

CDR3 residues: CASSGQTNSPLHF. In nucleotides, the CDR3 is TGTGCCAGCAGCGGGCAGACTAATTCACCCCTCCACTTT. This rearrangement joins TRBV11-1 to TRBJ1-6; D remains unclear. V gave up 5 bases and J gave up 6 bases, with 8 bases separating them. The CDR3 spans 13 residues. CDR1 SGHAT and CDR2 FQDESV come from the germline V gene (reference sequence).

The CDR3, as DNA: TGTGCCAGCAGCTCGGGATGGAGGGACGAGCAGTACTTC. Amino acid sequence: CASSSGWRDEQYF. The chain uses TRBV7-6 and TRBJ2-7; tentatively, D is TRBD2 (6 bases). V gave up 4 bases and J gave up 5 bases, with 12 bases separating them. Germline V CDR1 and CDR2: SGHVS, FNYEAQ. The CDR3 is made up of 13 amino acids.

This clone was counted a few times. J is TRBJ1-5 and V is TRBV19, with a weak D call TRBD1 (6 bases). V was pared by 7 bases and J by 1 base, with 23 bases between. Germline values: CDR1 LNHDA, CDR2 SQIVND (reference sequence). CDR3 length: 18 residues. The CDR3, as DNA: TGTGCCAGTACCCCGCGGACAGTTGATCGATACAGCAATCAGCCCCAGCATTTT. This encodes CASTPRTVDRYSNQPQHF.

The gene calls are TRBV7-2 and TRBJ1-2; D remains ambiguous. The CDR3 totals 15 residues. Germline V lookup: CDR1 SGHTA, CDR2 FQGNSA. The germline V and J ends were trimmed by 5 bases and 3 bases, with 16 bases remaining between them. CDR3 sequence (DNA): TGTGCCAGCAGCCAGGCTGGCTTACCCGACTATGGCTACACCTTC. This codes for CASSQAGLPDYGYTF.

The J gene is TRBJ2-5, the V gene TRBV5-8; 12 bases align to TRBD2. Trimming took 4 bases from V and 4 from J; bases not matched to a gene: 8. Germline V lookup: CDR1 SGHTS, CDR2 YDEGEE. This CDR3 spans 16 amino acids. The chain's CDR3 is CASSRGTSGPTETQYF. In nucleotides, the CDR3 is TGTGCCAGCAGCCGGGGGACTAGCGGGCCGACAGAGACCCAGTACTTC.

The V gene is TRBV9, the J gene TRBJ2-1, with D perhaps TRBD2 (5 bases). Germline CDR1 SGDLS, CDR2 YYNGEE. The CDR3 contains 16 residues. Trimming stripped 3 bases from V and 1 base from J, with 14 bases between. In nucleotides, the CDR3 is TGTGCCAGCAGCGCGCCTCCTCGGGGTTCCTACAATGAGCAGTTCTTC. Protein: CASSAPPRGSYNEQFF.

The V call is TRBV4-2, the J call TRBJ1-5; no firm D call. Trimming pared 0 bases from V and 6 bases from J, leaving 12 bases between. Looked up from germline, CDR1 is LGHNA and CDR2 is YNFKEQ. CDR3 length: 15 residues. The CDR3 DNA is TGTGCCAGCAGCCAAGATCGAAAGGGAGGTCAGCCCCAGCATTTT. Translation gives CASSQDRKGGQPQHF.

The chain is built from TRBV9 and TRBJ2-7; D is possibly TRBD2 (6 bases). Deletions cut 0 bases from V and 1 base from J, with 11 bases between. The CDR3 covers 15 residues. Germline assignment: CDR1 SGDLS and CDR2 YYNGEE. CDR3 DNA sequence: TGTGCCAGCAGCGTAGCTGGGACTGATTCCTACGAGCAGTACTTC. Translated: CASSVAGTDSYEQYF.

The chain recombines TRBV4-2 with TRBJ2-5; 13 bases are shared with TRBD2. CDR1 is LGHNA and CDR2 is YNFKEQ in the germline V gene. The CDR3 spans 15 residues. Unmatched junction bases numbered 4, after V lost 4 bases and J lost 5 bases. CDR3 loop: CASSPGLAGSETQYF. The CDR3 coding sequence is TGTGCCAGCAGCCCGGGACTAGCGGGGAGTGAGACCCAGTACTTC.

V usage is TRBV7-7 and J usage is TRBJ2-1; D gene ambiguous. With 2 bases removed from V and 8 bases from J, the gap between germline ends came to 10 bases. Germline lookup yields CDR1 SSHAT and CDR2 FNYEAQ (reference sequence). The CDR3 length is 13 residues. This CDR3 reads CASSLISSDEQFF. CDR3 in DNA: TGTGCCAGCAGCTTAATATCGTCCGATGAGCAGTTCTTC. Combining the CDR3 with reference TRBV7-7 and TRBJ2-1 gives the whole variable domain GAGVSQSPRYKVTKRGQDVTLRCDPISSHATLYWYQQALGQGPEFLTYFNYEAQPDKSGLPSDRFSAERPEGSISTLTIQRTEQRDSAMYRCASSLISSDEQFFGPGTRLTVL.

The rearrangement links TRBV4-3 to TRBJ1-5, with D uncertain. This CDR3 is built from 13 residues. The germline V and J ends were trimmed by 0 bases and 6 bases, with 6 bases remaining between them. Germline values: CDR1 LGHNA, CDR2 YSLEER. CDR3 in amino acids: CASSQDLSQPQHF. The CDR3 DNA is TGCGCCAGCAGCCAAGATCTTTCTCAGCCCCAGCATTTT.

The chain uses TRBV19 and TRBJ1-2; D unclear. Germline V gene lookup returns CDR1 LNHDA and CDR2 SQIVND (reference sequence). V was cut by 9 bases and J by 4 bases, with 9 bases left in between. The CDR3 runs 11 residues. The CDR3 sequence: CASTDLYGYTF. The CDR3 DNA is TGTGCCAGCACAGATCTCTATGGCTACACCTTC.

A few counts support this clone. The chain employs TRBV19 and TRBJ1-2; D is possibly TRBD1 (5 bases). The CDR3 sequence is 15 residues long. In germline, CDR1 is LNHDA, CDR2 SQIVND (reference sequence). V was shortened by 3 bases and J by 3 bases, with 14 bases between the two germline ends. In nucleotides, the CDR3 is TGTGCCAGTAGTATCGGGGGGAAACAGGACTATGGCTACACCTTC. Translation gives CASSIGGKQDYGYTF.

The chain joins TRBV29-1 to TRBJ1-2; 7 bases agree with TRBD1. The CDR3 runs to 13 residues. Germline V lookup: CDR1 SQVTM, CDR2 ANQGSEA. Trimming cost V 1 base and J 10 bases; bases outside gene matches: 9. CDR3 DNA: TGCAGCGTTGAAGCTCCGGGACAGCGGTTCTACACCTTC. Translation gives CSVEAPGQRFYTF.

This chain links TRBV6-5 with TRBJ2-7, with 9 bases that match TRBD1. Germline V CDR1 and CDR2: MNHEY, SVGAGI. This CDR3 is built from 12 residues. V shed 11 bases and J 5 bases; nucleotides not matched to a gene: 7. This CDR3 reads CAVKTGGHEQYF. CDR3 nucleotide sequence: TGTGCCGTCAAGACAGGGGGTCACGAGCAGTACTTC.

V is TRBV7-8 and J is TRBJ2-5; D is possibly TRBD2 (5 bases). Per germline, CDR1 SGHVS and CDR2 FQNEAQ. The V end lost 2 bases, the J end lost 3 bases, and 16 bases lay between the germline ends. The CDR3 length is 16 residues. In DNA, the CDR3 is TGTGCCAGCAGCTTAAGGGCTAGCTCGTCGGAAGAGACCCAGTACTTC. Protein product: CASSLRASSSEETQYF.

This rearrangement joins TRBV6-4 to TRBJ2-7, with 8 bases aligning to TRBD2. Trimming cost V 6 bases and J 0 bases; bases outside gene matches: 4. The CDR3 covers 14 residues. CDR1 and CDR2 from the germline V gene are MRHNA and SNTAGT. CDR3: CASRSGLVSYEQYF. The CDR3 DNA is TGTGCCAGCAGATCGGGACTAGTCTCCTACGAGCAGTACTTC.

V gene TRBV20-1 combines with J gene TRBJ2-1, with a weak D call TRBD2 (6 bases). V shed 6 bases and J shed 12 bases, with 15 bases lying between them. There are 11 residues in the CDR3. Looked up from germline, CDR1 is DFQATT and CDR2 is SNEGSKA (reference sequence). CDR3 residues: CSAPLGDSQFF. The CDR3 bases are TGCAGTGCCCCCCTGGGGGACTCGCAGTTCTTC.

Only one count was recorded for this clone. The CDR3: CASSLGGGFSYEQYF. The DNA for the CDR3 is TGCGCCAGCAGTCTAGGCGGGGGTTTTTCCTACGAGCAGTACTTC. The chain links TRBV23-1 to TRBJ2-7; TRBD2 aligns across 7 bases. TRBV23-1 is an open reading frame, and its role is uncertain. CDR3 length equals 15 residues. Germline trimming cut 4 bases from V and 1 base from J; bases unmatched to any gene: 7.

This clone appeared once. The V call is TRBV6-5, the J call TRBJ1-6; a weak D match, TRBD1 (5 bases). The germline V and J ends were trimmed by 7 bases and 2 bases, with 12 bases remaining between them. The CDR3 spans 15 residues. Germline CDR1 reads MNHEY; CDR2 reads SVGAGI. The CDR3 is CASTNGGAYNSPLHF. CDR3 DNA: TGTGCCAGCACCAACGGGGGGGCCTATAATTCACCCCTCCACTTT.

This chain uses TRBV7-2 with TRBJ2-3; 8 bases fit TRBD2. V lost 5 bases and J lost 4; bases outside the gene matches: 17. The CDR3 sequence is 18 residues long. The germline V gene has CDR1 SGHTA and CDR2 FQGNSA. CDR3 sequence reads: CASSPSFSKVAGSDTQYF. Here the CDR3 DNA reads TGTGCCAGCAGCCCAAGTTTCAGCAAGGTAGCGGGATCAGATACGCAGTATTTT.

V and J are TRBV30 and TRBJ2-6; TRBD2 might be the D (5 bases). Germline V gives CDR1 GTSNPN, CDR2 SVGIG (reference sequence). V shed 0 bases and J shed 4 bases, with 10 bases lying between them. The CDR3 extends over 15 amino acids. The CDR3 DNA follows: TGTGCCTGGAGTGTATTGGGGAGAGGGGCCAACGTCCTGACTTTC. Amino acid sequence: CAWSVLGRGANVLTF.

This chain uses TRBV5-1 with TRBJ1-1, with D perhaps TRBD1 (6 bases). The V gene lost 4 bases and the J gene lost 0 bases, with 13 bases spanning the gap. The germline CDR1 and CDR2 sequences are SGHRS and YFSETQ. CDR3 length: 15 residues. CDR3 protein: CASSRSGQMNTEAFF. The CDR3 DNA is TGCGCCAGCAGCCGATCCGGACAGATGAACACTGAAGCTTTCTTT.

This sequence joins TRBV11-2 and TRBJ2-1, with 16 bases that match TRBD2. The junction had 4 bases not matched to a gene; V was cut back by 1 base and J by 10 bases. The CDR3 consists of 16 residues. Germline loops: CDR1 SGHAT, CDR2 FQNNGV. CDR3 DNA sequence: TGTGCCAGCAGCTTAGCGGGACTAGCGGGAGGGGGGGAGCAGTTCTTC. Its protein product is CASSLAGLAGGGEQFF.

This clone appeared a few times. The rearrangement links TRBV5-1 to TRBJ2-6; the D gene is possibly TRBD1 (5 bases). The CDR3 consists of 18 residues. The ends were cut back, 0 bases at V and 0 bases at J, with 13 bases in the middle. Germline CDR1 is SGHRS and CDR2 is YFSETQ. The CDR3 DNA is TGCGCCAGCAGCTTGGTAGGGGCCCAGGCCTCTGGGGCCAACGTCCTGACTTTC. It translates to CASSLVGAQASGANVLTF.

The chain employs TRBV5-6 and TRBJ2-7; D is undetermined. Per the germline V gene, CDR1 is SGHDT and CDR2 is YYEEEE. This CDR3 comprises 13 residues. Trimming shortened V by 3 bases and J by 0 bases, and 7 bases separated the two germline ends. CDR3 in DNA: TGTGCCAGCAGCTCCTTGAGCTCCTACGAGCAGTACTTC. Translated: CASSSLSSYEQYF.

The chain recombines TRBV27 with TRBJ1-5; TRBD1 might be the D (5 bases). This CDR3 is 17 amino acids long. V was pared by 2 bases and J by 3 bases, with 17 bases between. CDR1 and CDR2 from the germline V gene are MNHEY and SMNVEV (reference sequence). CDR3 sequence (DNA): TGTGCCAGCAGTTTAGTCAGCCAGGGAGGGATCAATCAGCCCCAGCATTTT. It encodes CASSLVSQGGINQPQHF.

Here the CDR3 DNA reads TGCGCCAGCAGCACCTCATACGGAGGCAGGGAGACCCAGTACTTC. This gives the protein CASSTSYGGRETQYF. The gene calls are TRBV4-3 and TRBJ2-5, with D tentatively TRBD2 (5 bases). The germline V gene encodes CDR1 LGHNA and CDR2 YSLEER. The CDR3 sequence is 15 residues long. V shed 5 bases and J shed 5 bases, with 18 bases lying between them.